This TCR beta chain is drawn from a study of CD8+CD57+ T cells in acquired aplastic anemia. The patients chosen for sequencing had shown expansion of CD8+CD57+ cells (detected by flow cytometry). Among the patients, all had severe acquired aplastic anemia. This clonotype was counted many times. What it binds is not known. Researchers used genomic DNA as the template to profile TCR beta VDJ and CDR3. TCRdb reprocessed the reads via MiXCR and lists one record per CDR3 protein. The sample consists of about 40,000 distinct CDR3 sequences, about 63% of them appearing once. Study conclusions and caveats: Patients were compared with controls for CD8+ Simpson's diversity, and no significant difference emerged.

Germline V gene sequence: CDR1 SGHTA, CDR2 FQGNSA. Trimming took 3 bases from V and 3 from J; bases not matched to a gene: 5. The CDR3 is 14 amino acids. Material: sorted CD4+, CD8+, or CD8+CD57+ T cells (not recorded which) from PBMCs. The receptor was derived from a human donor with aplastic anemia. The chain uses TRBV7-2 and TRBJ2-7; 7 bases line up with TRBD1. CDR3 residues: CASSFQGQFYEQYF. CDR3 coding DNA: TGTGCCAGCAGCTTCCAGGGACAGTTCTACGAGCAGTACTTC.